The next 32 T cell receptor beta chains were all read from a single sample in a study of blood T cell repertoires in COVID-19. The table came from immunoSEQ multiplex PCR; TCRdb's copy has only in-frame clones and leaves some out. The data hold about 190,000 clones, with 88% observed a single time. Material: peripheral blood. All receptors derive from a man under 40 with acute or convalescent COVID-19.

V gene TRBV7-9 combines with J gene TRBJ1-5; possibly TRBD1 for D (5 bases). Germline V lookup: CDR1 SEHNR, CDR2 FQNEAQ (reference sequence). The CDR3 spans 13 residues. The germline V and J ends were trimmed by 7 bases and 5 bases, with 12 bases remaining between them. CDR3 loop: CASTSGGDQPQHF. The DNA of the CDR3 is TGTGCCAGCACCTCTGGGGGGGATCAGCCCCAGCATTTT.

On this clone: Within the sample, other DNA sequences also encode this same CDR3. This chain connects TRBV6-5 to TRBJ1-5; D is uncertain. This CDR3 contains 12 residues. The germline CDR1 and CDR2 sequences are MNHEY and SVGAGI. The V end lost 8 bases, the J end lost 2 bases, and 7 bases lay between the germline ends. The DNA of the CDR3 is TGTGCCAGCCGCCGGGGCAATCAGCCCCAGCATTTT. This sequence encodes CASRRGNQPQHF.

This clone occurred a few times. V is TRBV6-6 and J is TRBJ2-3; 7 bases match TRBD2. The germline V gene has CDR1 MNHNY and CDR2 SVGAGI (reference sequence). There are 16 residues in the CDR3. Trimming at V came to 6 bases and at J to 2 bases, leaving 11 bases not matched to a gene. CDR3 sequence (DNA): TGTGCCAGCAGCGGGGGATTGACTAGCTTCACAGATACGCAGTATTTT. The encoded protein is CASSGGLTSFTDTQYF.

The chain is built from TRBV19 and TRBJ1-6; D not certain. Trimming cost V 3 bases and J 0 bases, with 15 bases left between them. Germline assignment: CDR1 LNHDA and CDR2 SQIVND (reference sequence). CDR3 length: 18 residues. CDR3 protein: CASSIKLNSGSYNSPLHF. The CDR3 nucleotides read TGTGCCAGTAGTATTAAGTTGAACAGCGGCTCCTATAATTCACCCCTCCACTTT.

The chain is built from TRBV10-1 and TRBJ1-2; D perhaps matches TRBD1 (5 bases). CDR3 length: 13 amino acids. Trimming stripped 4 bases from V and 3 bases from J, with 9 bases between. Germline loops: CDR1 WNHNN, CDR2 SYGVQD (reference sequence). This CDR3 is CASSVTRDYGYTF. CDR3 DNA: TGCGCCAGCAGTGTCACCAGGGACTATGGCTACACCTTC.

The chain recombines TRBV30 with TRBJ2-3, with 9 bases matching TRBD2. Trimming removed 0 bases from V and 3 bases from J; junction bases left unmatched: 10. This CDR3 is 17 amino acids long. Germline CDR1 reads GTSNPN; CDR2 reads SVGIG (reference sequence). For the CDR3, the DNA is TGTGCCTGGAGTGTAGTTGGGCTAGCGGGGATAACAGATACGCAGTATTTT. This translates into CAWSVVGLAGITDTQYF.

The CDR3 region has the DNA TGCGCCAGCAGTAATATGTACGAGCAGTACTTC. The encoded protein is CASSNMYEQYF. The rearrangement links TRBV5-1 to TRBJ2-7; D not resolved. Germline V gives CDR1 SGHRS, CDR2 YFSETQ. Trimming took 5 bases from V and 4 from J, leaving 7 bases between them. CDR3 length: 11 residues. Together with reference TRBV5-1 and TRBJ2-7, the CDR3 gives the full variable domain: KAGVTQTPRYLIKTRGQQVTLSCSPISGHRSVSWYQQTPGQGLQFLFEYFSETQRNKGNFPGRFSGRQFSNSRSEMNVSTLELGDSALYLCASSNMYEQYFGPGTRLTVT.

The J gene is TRBJ2-5, the V gene TRBV12-5; the D is unclear. The germline V gene encodes CDR1 LGHNT and CDR2 FRNRAP. The V end was cut by 5 bases, the J end by 5 bases, with 6 bases between. CDR3 length equals 11 residues. The CDR3 bases are TGTGCTAGTGGTCGACTGGAGACCCAGTACTTC. It codes for CASGRLETQYF.

This rearrangement joins TRBV27 to TRBJ2-3, with TRBD2 matching 11 bases. The CDR3 length is 16 residues. The germline V gene has CDR1 MNHEY and CDR2 SMNVEV (reference sequence). V gave up 5 bases and J gave up 0 bases; unmatched junction bases: 4. CDR3 nucleotides: TGTGCCAGCAGTCCGGGACTAGCGGTGAGCACAGATACGCAGTATTTT. Translated, it gives CASSPGLAVSTDTQYF.

The rearrangement joins TRBV28 to TRBJ1-1; maybe TRBD1 (6 bases). Germline values: CDR1 MDHEN, CDR2 SYDVKM. The V end lost 7 bases, the J end lost 2 bases, and 14 bases lay between the germline ends. CDR3 length equals 14 residues. This chain's CDR3 is CASTSDRINTEAFF. In nucleotides, the CDR3 is TGTGCCAGCACTTCAGACAGGATTAACACTGAAGCTTTCTTT. The whole variable domain, filled in from reference TRBV28 and TRBJ1-1, reads DVKVTQSSRYLVKRTGEKVFLECVQDMDHENMFWYRQDPGLGLRLIYFSYDVKMKEKGDIPEGYSVSREKKERFSLILESASTNQTSMYLCASTSDRINTEAFFGQGTRLTVV.

The chain employs TRBV28 and TRBJ2-3; 11 bases map to TRBD2. Per germline, CDR1 MDHEN and CDR2 SYDVKM. V lost 3 bases and J lost 5; bases outside the gene matches: 4. The CDR3 contains 15 residues. The CDR3 sequence: CASSFLGLAEDTQYF. The CDR3 DNA sequence: TGTGCCAGCAGTTTTCTGGGACTAGCGGAAGATACGCAGTATTTT.

The rearrangement links TRBV27 to TRBJ1-1; D gene uncertain. The V gene lost 3 bases and the J gene lost 5 bases, with 10 bases spanning the gap. Germline CDR1 reads MNHEY; CDR2 reads SMNVEV (reference sequence). CDR3 length: 13 amino acids. The DNA of the CDR3 is TGTGCCAGCAGTTTGTATCTCGGGACTGAAGCTTTCTTT. This codes for CASSLYLGTEAFF.

This chain joins TRBV6-5 and TRBJ1-4; 7 nucleotides align to TRBD1. The CDR3 is 16 residues long. V dropped 4 bases and J dropped 2; count of bases not matched to a gene: 7. Germline V lookup: CDR1 MNHEY, CDR2 SVGAGI. Here the CDR3 reads CASSSNRGWTNEKLFF. The CDR3 DNA reads as TGTGCCAGCAGTTCCAACAGGGGTTGGACTAATGAAAAACTGTTTTTT.

The chain couples TRBV7-9 to TRBJ2-2; no firm D call. The V gene's germline CDR1 is SEHNR and CDR2 FQNEAQ (reference sequence). The CDR3 sequence is 16 residues long. V was clipped by 5 bases and J by 3 bases, with 16 bases between them. The CDR3 reads CASSLRVGTYTGELFF. The CDR3 coding sequence is TGTGCCAGCAGCCTAAGAGTGGGCACTTACACCGGGGAGCTGTTTTTT.

The V gene is TRBV5-5, the J gene TRBJ1-6; D is unclear. CDR1 and CDR2 from the germline V gene are SGHKS and YYEKEE (reference sequence). The CDR3 runs to 18 residues. V lost 0 bases and J 6 bases, leaving 19 bases between the germline ends. This CDR3 is CASSLALFRGGTNSPLHF. CDR3 nucleotides: TGTGCCAGCAGCTTGGCCCTTTTTCGTGGAGGTACTAATTCACCCCTCCACTTT.

This rearrangement joins TRBV20-1 to TRBJ1-1; D possibly corresponds to TRBD1 (5 bases). CDR3 length equals 11 residues. Trimming took off 6 bases at V and 7 bases at J, with 12 bases between the two ends. CDR1 DFQATT and CDR2 SNEGSKA come from the germline V gene (reference sequence). CDR3 sequence (DNA): TGCAGTGCCTCGGGGGGGGTTGAAGCTTTCTTT. This translates into CSASGGVEAFF.

CDR3 in amino acids: CASSPGQPGDTQYF. The DNA of the CDR3 is TGCGCCAGCAGCCCGGGACAGCCGGGAGATACGCAGTATTTT. The chain combines TRBV5-1 with TRBJ2-3; 7 bases are shared with TRBD1. The CDR3 sequence is 14 residues long. Germline V CDR1 and CDR2: SGHRS, YFSETQ. The trim removed 4 bases at V and 5 bases at J, leaving 7 bases unmatched.

The chain combines TRBV7-6 with TRBJ2-1; TRBD2 matches at 11 bases. Germline CDR1 SGHVS, CDR2 FNYEAQ. The trim removed 5 bases at V and 5 bases at J, leaving 8 bases unmatched. The length of the CDR3 is 16 residues. CDR3 protein: CASSPTGTSGNNEQFF. The DNA for the CDR3 is TGTGCCAGCAGCCCCACCGGGACTAGCGGTAACAATGAGCAGTTCTTC.

The rearrangement uses TRBV9 and TRBJ1-4; the match to TRBD1 covers 7 bases. With V trimmed by 0 bases and J by 8 bases, 13 bases remained unmatched. CDR3 size: 17 residues. CDR1 SGDLS and CDR2 YYNGEE come from the germline V gene. The CDR3 sequence: CASSVGNLGDRGEKLFF. DNA of the CDR3: TGTGCCAGCAGCGTAGGAAATTTGGGGGACAGAGGCGAAAAACTGTTTTTT.

The V and J genes are TRBV7-8 and TRBJ1-5; 12 positions agree with TRBD1. The V gene end was trimmed by 3 bases and the J gene end by 2 bases; junction bases not matched to a gene: 8. CDR1 SGHVS and CDR2 FQNEAQ come from the germline V gene. CDR3 size: 18 residues. The CDR3: CASSLGRDRGLGNQPQHF. The CDR3 DNA reads TGTGCCAGCAGCTTGGGCCGGGACAGGGGGCTCGGCAATCAGCCCCAGCATTTT.

This chain uses TRBV5-1 with TRBJ1-5; maybe TRBD1 (5 bases). CDR1 and CDR2 (germline): SGHRS, YFSETQ. CDR3 length: 16 residues. Trimming removed 0 bases at V and 2 bases at J, with 12 bases between. The CDR3 nucleotides are TGCGCCAGCAGCTTGGGGTCAGGGAAGGGCAATCAGCCCCAGCATTTT. Protein sequence: CASSLGSGKGNQPQHF.

The V gene is TRBV20-1, the J gene TRBJ1-1; perhaps TRBD1 as D (5 bases). The germline V gene has CDR1 DFQATT and CDR2 SNEGSKA (reference sequence). There are 11 residues in the CDR3. V was pared by 3 bases and J by 7 bases, with 9 bases between. CDR3 in DNA: TGCAGTGCTAGGGGGGGACGTGAAGCTTTCTTT. It encodes CSARGGREAFF.

The J gene is TRBJ2-2, the V gene TRBV28, with D possibly TRBD1 on 5 matching bases. CDR1 and CDR2 from the germline V gene are MDHEN and SYDVKM. V was cut by 2 bases and J by 3 bases, with 10 bases left in between. This CDR3 comprises 15 residues. This CDR3 is CASSLKGCDTGELFF. In DNA, the CDR3 is TGTGCCAGCAGTTTAAAGGGGTGTGACACCGGGGAGCTGTTTTTT.

This clone was counted a few times. The chain employs TRBV28 and TRBJ2-5; 7 nucleotides agree with TRBD2. The CDR3 loop spans 16 amino acids. Trimming took 4 bases from V and 7 from J; bases not matched to a gene: 15. The germline V gene encodes CDR1 MDHEN and CDR2 SYDVKM. CDR3 in amino acids: CASSSLGGDSRRTQYF. The CDR3 coding sequence is TGTGCCAGCAGTTCCTTGGGAGGGGACTCCAGACGGACCCAGTACTTC. The full variable domain, rest sourced from reference TRBV28 and TRBJ2-5, is DVKVTQSSRYLVKRTGEKVFLECVQDMDHENMFWYRQDPGLGLRLIYFSYDVKMKEKGDIPEGYSVSREKKERFSLILESASTNQTSMYLCASSSLGGDSRRTQYFGPGTRLLVL.

CDR3 sequence: CASSINEAYNSNQPQHF. The DNA of the CDR3 is TGTGCCAGTAGTATAAATGAGGCCTACAATAGCAATCAGCCCCAGCATTTT. The rearrangement joins TRBV19 to TRBJ1-5, with D unresolved. Germline CDR1 and CDR2: LNHDA and SQIVND (reference sequence). V lost 2 bases and J lost 0, with 14 bases in between. This CDR3 has 17 amino acids.

The chain joins TRBV6-1 to TRBJ2-5; a weak D match, TRBD1 (6 bases). V lost 2 bases to trimming and J lost 0 bases, with 13 bases between them. CDR3 length equals 16 residues. Germline V lookup: CDR1 MNHNS, CDR2 SASEGT. The chain's CDR3 is CASSETITGYQETQYF. CDR3 bases: TGTGCCAGCAGTGAAACAATCACAGGGTACCAAGAGACCCAGTACTTC.

This clone is a singleton in its sample. This chain links TRBV6-5 with TRBJ1-1; D remains ambiguous. Trimming shortened V by 7 bases and J by 1 base, and 13 bases separated the two germline ends. This CDR3 has 14 residues. Germline V gene lookup returns CDR1 MNHEY and CDR2 SVGAGI. CDR3 DNA: TGTGCCAGCACCGGGGTCCCACCGAACACTGAAGCTTTCTTT. This translates into CASTGVPPNTEAFF.

The rearrangement joins TRBV12-3 or TRBV12-4 to TRBJ1-4; D not resolved. The CDR3 runs 12 residues. V lost 11 bases and J 2 bases, leaving 9 bases between the germline ends. CDR3: CAQERTNEKLFF. The DNA of the CDR3 is TGTGCCCAAGAACGGACTAATGAAAAACTGTTTTTT.

This chain uses TRBV27 with TRBJ1-1; D is ambiguous. The CDR3 consists of 14 residues. From germline, CDR1 is MNHEY and CDR2 SMNVEV (reference sequence). The germline V and J ends were trimmed by 0 bases and 0 bases, with 5 bases remaining between them. In DNA form, the CDR3 reads TGTGCCAGCAGTTTATCTCGGGTGAACACTGAAGCTTTCTTT. It specifies CASSLSRVNTEAFF.

The chain is built from TRBV29-1 and TRBJ1-3; D might be TRBD1 (5 bases). The V end was cut by 4 bases, the J end by 0 bases, with 13 bases between. This CDR3 comprises 15 residues. CDR1 SQVTM and CDR2 ANQGSEA come from the germline V gene. CDR3 sequence: CSVAVRVSSGNTIYF. The CDR3 nucleotides read TGCAGCGTTGCGGTCAGGGTATCCTCTGGAAACACCATATATTTT.

The chain is built from TRBV10-2 and TRBJ2-7; 7 bases line up with TRBD2. V dropped 6 bases and J dropped 3; count of bases not matched to a gene: 8. The CDR3 contains 14 residues. The germline gives CDR1 WSHSY, CDR2 SAAADI. CDR3 sequence (DNA): TGCGCCAGCAGAAGTACCGGGACTATCTACGAGCAGTACTTC. It encodes CASRSTGTIYEQYF.

The chain recombines TRBV5-1 with TRBJ2-3, with 8 bases aligning to TRBD2. CDR1 and CDR2 (germline): SGHRS, YFSETQ. This CDR3 has 16 residues. Trimming removed 4 bases from V and 6 bases from J; junction bases left unmatched: 13. Written as DNA, the CDR3 is TGCGCCAGCAGCGGGGGACTAGATGCACTGTGGGATACGCAGTATTTT. It encodes CASSGGLDALWDTQYF.